A single sample is the source of the 29 T cell receptor beta chains below, sequenced in a study of naive and memory T cell subsets. Amplification of ligated cDNA took four PCR rounds with SP2 and nested alpha and beta constant primers. TCRdb re-called the UMI-ligation and nested PCR reads through MiXCR, storing one row per CDR3 protein. The data show some 40,000 distinct CDR3 sequences, with approximately 9.9% seen just once and around 3.9% held by the top ten. Specified treatment: skin biopsy from PPD injection site in Mantoux-positive individual. TCR cDNA received a 3' ligated oligonucleotide that carried a UMI. The input for sequencing was skin, taken from a tuberculin skin test site. The source is an adult in good health.

This clonotype came up a few times. V gene TRBV6-1 combines with J gene TRBJ1-5; D unresolved. Between the trimmed V and J ends, which lost 4 bases and 0 bases, there was a span of 4 bases. The CDR3 has 13 residues. Looked up from germline, CDR1 is MNHNS and CDR2 is SASEGT. This chain's CDR3 is CASSGGSNQPQHF. CDR3 nucleotides: TGTGCCAGCAGTGGGGGTAGCAATCAGCCCCAGCATTTT.

The J gene is TRBJ2-6, the V gene TRBV27; maybe TRBD1 (5 bases). CDR3 length: 16 amino acids. CDR1 is MNHEY and CDR2 is SMNVEV in the germline V gene (reference sequence). V was trimmed by 4 bases and J by 0 bases, leaving 10 bases between them. This chain's CDR3 is CASSWGSLSGANVLTF. CDR3 bases: TGTGCCAGCAGTTGGGGCAGCCTCTCTGGGGCCAACGTCCTGACTTTC.

The chain carries TRBV28 and TRBJ1-2; D call uncertain. Germline V gene data show CDR1 as MDHEN and CDR2 as SYDVKM. The V end lost 6 bases, the J end lost 0 bases, and 14 bases lay between the germline ends. This CDR3 is built from 15 residues. In nucleotides, the CDR3 is TGTGCCAGCAGCCCACCACCGAGATCTAACTATGGCTACACCTTC. This encodes CASSPPPRSNYGYTF.

This clonotype occurred many times. This chain joins TRBV28 and TRBJ2-2, with a tentative D call TRBD1 (6 bases). Germline loops: CDR1 MDHEN, CDR2 SYDVKM. The CDR3 totals 18 residues. Trimming removed 3 bases from V and 0 bases from J, with 17 bases in between. CDR3 DNA sequence: TGTGCCAGCAGTTTGGACTTCACAGGGACCGCGAACACCGGGGAGCTGTTTTTT. It specifies CASSLDFTGTANTGELFF.

This clonotype was counted ten times or more. J is TRBJ1-2 and V is TRBV5-1; the D gene is possibly TRBD1 (5 bases). The CDR3 runs to 14 residues. Germline V gene sequence: CDR1 SGHRS, CDR2 YFSETQ. The ends were cut back, 0 bases at V and 8 bases at J, with 14 bases in the middle. The CDR3 bases are TGCGCCAGCAGCTTGGCACGGCAGGGAAACGGCTACACCTTC. Translation: CASSLARQGNGYTF.

In this sample, this clonotype turned up a few times. The chain has TRBV28 and TRBJ2-5; 8 bases map to TRBD2. The V gene end was trimmed by 3 bases and the J gene end by 7 bases; junction bases not matched to a gene: 7. Germline CDR1 reads MDHEN; CDR2 reads SYDVKM. This CDR3 comprises 14 residues. This chain's CDR3 is CASSFGLAGGTQYF. Here the CDR3 DNA reads TGTGCCAGCAGTTTTGGACTGGCGGGGGGGACCCAGTACTTC.

Ten or more counts support this clonotype. The chain couples TRBV27 to TRBJ1-4, with a tentative D call TRBD1 (6 bases). With 2 bases removed from V and 7 bases from J, the gap between germline ends came to 14 bases. The CDR3 extends over 15 amino acids. Germline V lookup: CDR1 MNHEY, CDR2 SMNVEV (reference sequence). The CDR3 protein is CASSLGGGYGEKLFF. The CDR3 nucleotides are TGTGCCAGCAGTTTAGGAGGGGGGTACGGTGAAAAACTGTTTTTT.

In this sample, this clonotype turned up a few times. The chain combines TRBV7-9 with TRBJ2-3, with D possibly being TRBD1 or TRBD2 (5 bases each). The CDR3 runs 14 residues. V gave up 1 base and J gave up 5 bases, with 10 bases separating them. CDR1 SEHNR and CDR2 FQNEAQ come from the germline V gene (reference sequence). The CDR3 coding sequence is TGTGCCAGCAGCTTAGGGGGGAAGTTAGATACGCAGTATTTT. Translation gives CASSLGGKLDTQYF.

In regard to this clonotype: The junction and the germline gene differ at one end; a read error may be behind it. The chain joins TRBV4-1 to TRBJ2-3, with TRBD2 as a possible D gene (6 bases). Looked up from germline, CDR1 is MGHRA and CDR2 is YSYEKL. There are 17 residues in the CDR3. The CDR3 DNA reads as TGCGCCAGCAGCCAAGATCAGAGGGCTACTAGCACAGATACGCGGTATTTT. This encodes CASSQDQRATSTDTRYF.

This clonotype was seen at least ten times. A much larger clonotype is one base distant, so this may be a read error. The CDR3 protein is CSAAGSYGDTF. For the CDR3, the DNA is TGCAGTGCAGCAGGGAGCTATGGCGACACCTTC. V and J are TRBV20-1 and TRBJ1-2; TRBD1 might be the D (5 bases). Germline values: CDR1 DFQATT, CDR2 SNEGSKA (reference sequence). The CDR3 contains 11 residues.

A few counts support this clonotype. This chain's CDR3 is CAISAAGAGANVLTF. The CDR3 DNA reads TGTGCCATCAGTGCGGCGGGCGCTGGGGCCAACGTCCTGACTTTC. V gene TRBV10-3 combines with J gene TRBJ2-6; D may be TRBD2 (5 bases). Germline V gene lookup returns CDR1 ENHRY and CDR2 SYGVKD. This CDR3 contains 15 residues. V was cut by 4 bases and J by 2 bases, with 9 bases left in between.

This clonotype was seen ten or more times. The J gene is TRBJ2-2, the V gene TRBV29-1, with D uncertain. The CDR3 covers 12 residues. Germline V gene lookup returns CDR1 SQVTM and CDR2 ANQGSEA. The V end was cut by 7 bases, the J end by 4 bases, with 10 bases between. CDR3 DNA sequence: TGCAGCGCCGCCGACACCACCGGGGAGCTGTTTTTT. Protein sequence: CSAADTTGELFF.

The CDR3 spells CASSLDGESYGYTF. The CDR3 coding sequence is TGTGCCAGCAGCTTAGACGGAGAGTCATATGGCTACACCTTC. The rearrangement links TRBV11-3 to TRBJ1-2; D remains ambiguous. V lost 0 bases and J 5 bases, leaving 10 bases between the germline ends. This CDR3 spans 14 amino acids. CDR1 and CDR2 (germline): SGHNT, YENEEA.

This clonotype is medium-sized by share. The chain uses TRBV20-1 and TRBJ2-1; 10 positions agree with TRBD1. Germline trimming cut 3 bases from V and 8 bases from J; bases unmatched to any gene: 10. Germline-derived CDR1 and CDR2 are DFQATT and SNEGSKA (reference sequence). This CDR3 region has 15 residues. CDR3 nucleotides: TGCAGTGCTAGTTTAAGGGACAGGGGTCGAGATGAGCAGTTCTTC. It encodes CSASLRDRGRDEQFF.

The sample holds a few counts of this clonotype. The chain has TRBV24-1 and TRBJ2-1; no clear D gene. CDR3 length: 12 amino acids. Trimming left V 6 bases short and J 5 bases short, with 7 bases between. Germline loops: CDR1 KGHDR, CDR2 SFDVKD. CDR3 protein: CATSRTDNEQFF. The DNA for the CDR3 is TGTGCCACCAGTCGGACGGACAATGAGCAGTTCTTC.

At least ten counts were recorded for this clonotype. The chain couples TRBV28 to TRBJ1-4; D perhaps matches TRBD1 (6 bases). This CDR3 is built from 17 residues. V lost 2 bases and J 5 bases, leaving 18 bases between the germline ends. The V gene's germline CDR1 is MDHEN and CDR2 SYDVKM. CDR3: CASSLLGGSTENEKLFF. CDR3 nucleotide sequence: TGTGCCAGCAGTTTACTAGGGGGAAGCACAGAAAATGAAAAACTGTTTTTT.

In its sample, this clonotype was seen a few times. The chain is built from TRBV5-1 and TRBJ1-1, with D perhaps matching TRBD1 (5 bases). V was clipped by 7 bases and J by 2 bases, with 21 bases between them. Germline-derived CDR1 and CDR2 are SGHRS and YFSETQ. The CDR3 sequence is 16 residues long. The CDR3 region is CASALLIGGINTEAFF. For the CDR3, the DNA is TGCGCCAGCGCCCTACTAATTGGGGGGATAAACACTGAAGCTTTCTTT.

This clonotype has ten or more counts. The J gene is TRBJ2-7, the V gene TRBV7-9; D may be TRBD2 (5 bases). The length of the CDR3 is 13 residues. V gave up 5 bases and J gave up 1 base, with 9 bases separating them. Germline CDR1 reads SEHNR; CDR2 reads FQNEAQ (reference sequence). CDR3 protein: CASSPRTSYEQYF. CDR3 nucleotides: TGTGCCAGCAGCCCGAGGACTTCCTACGAGCAGTACTTC.

This clonotype came up many times. The chain recombines TRBV5-5 with TRBJ2-7; 7 nucleotides align to TRBD1. The V gene's germline CDR1 is SGHKS and CDR2 YYEKEE (reference sequence). The CDR3 extends over 14 amino acids. The J segment lost 6 bases and the V segment lost 3 bases, leaving 9 bases of the junction unmatched. The CDR3 DNA follows: TGTGCCAGCAGCTGGATGACAGGGACGAGCGAGCAGTACTTC. It translates to CASSWMTGTSEQYF.

The chain has TRBV6-5 and TRBJ2-3; 8 bases agree with TRBD1. Germline CDR1 MNHEY, CDR2 SVGAGI. This CDR3 region has 14 residues. The V segment lost 2 bases and the J segment 5 bases; nucleotides outside the gene matches: 3. CDR3 sequence reads: CASSYAGGKDTQYF. CDR3 coding DNA: TGTGCCAGCAGTTACGCAGGGGGCAAAGATACGCAGTATTTT.

This clonotype was counted between two and nine times. The CDR3 spells CASSLALYSGNTIYF. For the CDR3, the DNA is TGTGCCAGCAGCTTAGCGCTATACTCTGGAAACACCATATATTTT. V and J are TRBV7-9 and TRBJ1-3; D not certain. The CDR3 runs to 15 residues. The germline V gene encodes CDR1 SEHNR and CDR2 FQNEAQ (reference sequence). Trimming pared 0 bases from V and 0 bases from J, leaving 6 bases between.

This clonotype came up a few times. The V gene is TRBV19, the J gene TRBJ2-1; 7 nucleotides align to TRBD1. There are 14 residues in the CDR3. Germline-derived CDR1 and CDR2 are LNHDA and SQIVND (reference sequence). The V gene end was trimmed by 7 bases and the J gene end by 5 bases; junction bases not matched to a gene: 8. The CDR3 here is CASTRGQNNNEQFF. The CDR3 DNA follows: TGTGCCAGTACCCGGGGACAGAACAACAATGAGCAGTTCTTC.

This clonotype was seen more than once but under ten times. This chain uses TRBV10-3 with TRBJ1-1; D gene uncertain. This CDR3 has 15 residues. CDR1 and CDR2 from the germline V gene are ENHRY and SYGVKD. The V end lost 3 bases, the J end lost 1 base, and 12 bases lay between the germline ends. This CDR3 reads CAISDSGRENTEAFF. The CDR3 nucleotides are TGTGCCATCAGTGACTCCGGACGGGAGAACACTGAAGCTTTCTTT.

This clonotype occurred many times. The V and J genes are TRBV12-3 or TRBV12-4 and TRBJ2-1, with 14 positions matching TRBD2. This CDR3 spans 16 amino acids. Trimming cost V 5 bases and J 6 bases; bases outside gene matches: 6. The CDR3 reads CASSIQGLAGVNEQFF. The CDR3 DNA reads as TGTGCCAGCAGTATCCAGGGACTAGCGGGAGTCAATGAGCAGTTCTTC.

A few counts support this clonotype. The chain is built from TRBV3-1 and TRBJ2-1; 8 nucleotides align to TRBD2. The V segment lost 0 bases and the J segment 6 bases; nucleotides outside the gene matches: 13. CDR1 and CDR2 from the germline V gene are LGHDT and YNNKEL (reference sequence). The CDR3 sequence is 18 residues long. The CDR3 loop reads CASSQDLRSGRDGNEQFF. The CDR3 coding sequence is TGTGCCAGCAGCCAAGATCTACGGAGCGGGAGAGATGGCAATGAGCAGTTCTTC.

This clonotype occurred many times. V gene TRBV20-1 combines with J gene TRBJ1-1; D remains ambiguous. The ends were cut back, 3 bases at V and 7 bases at J, with 12 bases in the middle. Germline V gives CDR1 DFQATT, CDR2 SNEGSKA (reference sequence). The length of the CDR3 is 12 residues. CDR3 residues: CSASHESGEAFF. CDR3 in DNA: TGCAGTGCTAGTCACGAATCAGGTGAAGCTTTCTTT.

J is TRBJ2-1 and V is TRBV7-9; D unresolved. CDR3 length: 12 residues. V was clipped by 6 bases and J by 5 bases, with 8 bases between them. Germline assignment: CDR1 SEHNR and CDR2 FQNEAQ (reference sequence). The CDR3 protein is CASSLRDNEQFF. CDR3 DNA: TGTGCCAGCAGTTTAAGGGACAATGAGCAGTTCTTC.

Only a few counts were recorded for this clonotype. V usage is TRBV6-4 and J usage is TRBJ2-2; 7 positions match TRBD1. J gave up 0 bases and V 5 bases, and 3 bases lay outside the gene matches. Germline values: CDR1 MRHNA, CDR2 SNTAGT. CDR3 length: 15 residues. The CDR3 loop reads CASSPGTANTGELFF. CDR3 DNA sequence: TGTGCCAGCAGTCCCGGGACAGCGAACACCGGGGAGCTGTTTTTT.

The CDR3 coding sequence is TGTGCCAGCAGCCAAGATCGTTACGAGCAGTACTTC. Residues: CASSQDRYEQYF. The genes are TRBV14 and TRBJ2-7, with D unclear. From germline, CDR1 is SGHDN and CDR2 FVKESK. This CDR3 contains 12 residues. V was trimmed by 0 bases and J by 4 bases, leaving 4 bases between them.